One and the same sample provided the 23 T cell receptor beta chains below, sequenced in a study of patients and donors after allogeneic stem cell transplantation. TCRdb recomputed calls from the RT-PCR reads with MiXCR, one row per CDR3 protein. The repertoire holds 400,000 to 500,000 distinct CDR3 sequences, with 16% as singletons. The sample taken for sequencing was blood, either unsorted or a sorted T cell fraction (not recorded which). Receptors originate from a human donor who was either an allogeneic HSCT recipient or a stem cell or donor lymphocyte infusion donor (not recorded which). It is not recorded whose cells these are; they may come from a transplant donor.

The chain employs TRBV9 and TRBJ2-3; D remains ambiguous. There are 18 residues in the CDR3. The germline V gene has CDR1 SGDLS and CDR2 YYNGEE. The ends were cut back, 0 bases at V and 0 bases at J, with 17 bases in the middle. In nucleotides, the CDR3 is TGTGCCAGCAGCGTAGGGTCTTTAGGCGGAGCAAGCACAGATACGCAGTATTTT. Translating it yields CASSVGSLGGASTDTQYF.

This chain uses TRBV6-1 with TRBJ1-1, with a possible D match to TRBD1 (6 bases). Germline loops: CDR1 MNHNS, CDR2 SASEGT. There are 13 residues in the CDR3. V was shortened by 11 bases and J by 7 bases, with 20 bases between the two germline ends. CDR3 coding DNA: TGTGCCGGGGGGTTACAGGGCCTTCTTGAAGCTTTCTTT. Translation gives CAGGLQGLLEAFF.

This clonotype was observed a few times. The V call is TRBV28, the J call TRBJ1-1, with no clear D. The V gene lost 4 bases and the J gene lost 1 base, with 13 bases spanning the gap. There are 15 residues in the CDR3. Germline CDR1 is MDHEN and CDR2 is SYDVKM. The CDR3: CASSWGGKANTEAFF. The DNA for the CDR3 is TGTGCCAGCAGTTGGGGAGGGAAGGCGAACACTGAAGCTTTCTTT.

The rearrangement uses TRBV12-3 or TRBV12-4 and TRBJ1-1; 9 nucleotides match TRBD1. With V trimmed by 5 bases and J by 4 bases, 8 bases remained unmatched. This CDR3 is 15 amino acids long. The CDR3 nucleotides are TGTGCCAGCAGTCCCACAGGGGGCCTGGGCACTGAAGCTTTCTTT. It specifies CASSPTGGLGTEAFF.

As regards this clonotype: It may be a read error: a sequence one base away is much more abundant. The chain employs TRBV5-8 and TRBJ2-7; 11 bases are shared with TRBD2. Germline trimming cut 1 base from V and 3 bases from J; bases unmatched to any gene: 6. The CDR3 extends over 16 amino acids. Germline V gene data show CDR1 as SGHTS and CDR2 as YDEGEE. The chain's CDR3 is CASSLMRLAGFYEQYF. The DNA for the CDR3 is TGTGCCAGCAGCTTGATGAGACTAGCGGGATTCTACGAGCAGTACTTC.

This clonotype was detected a few times. This chain connects TRBV27 to TRBJ1-2; the match to TRBD1 covers 10 bases. Germline assignment: CDR1 MNHEY and CDR2 SMNVEV (reference sequence). The CDR3 runs to 14 residues. Trimming took 3 bases from V and 4 from J; bases not matched to a gene: 2. CDR3 DNA sequence: TGTGCCAGCAGTTTCGGGACAGGGGTCTATGGCTACACCTTC. This sequence encodes CASSFGTGVYGYTF.

This clonotype was seen a few times. The J gene is TRBJ2-4, the V gene TRBV7-2; D remains unclear. Looked up from germline, CDR1 is SGHTA and CDR2 is FQGNSA. The CDR3 is 16 residues long. Trimming took off 3 bases at V and 0 bases at J, with 12 bases between the two ends. The CDR3 is CASSFGLVRAKNIQYF. DNA of the CDR3: TGTGCCAGCAGCTTTGGGTTAGTGAGAGCCAAAAACATTCAGTACTTC.

The chain recombines TRBV7-9 with TRBJ1-3; D is undetermined. Per the germline V gene, CDR1 is SEHNR and CDR2 is FQNEAQ (reference sequence). Trimming stripped 4 bases from V and 0 bases from J, with 13 bases between. This CDR3 has 16 residues. In nucleotides, the CDR3 is TGTGCCAGCAGCTCCCCCCTTGCGAGCTCTGGAAACACCATATATTTT. Translating it yields CASSSPLASSGNTIYF.

J is TRBJ1-1 and V is TRBV6-5; a weak D match, TRBD1 (6 bases). This CDR3 is 15 amino acids long. V was shortened by 2 bases and J by 5 bases, with 15 bases between the two germline ends. Germline CDR1 is MNHEY and CDR2 is SVGAGI. The CDR3 coding sequence is TGTGCCAGCAGTTACGGACCAGGGGCGGGTACTGAAGCTTTCTTT. Its translation is CASSYGPGAGTEAFF.

In its sample, this clonotype was seen a few times. This sequence joins TRBV6-1 and TRBJ2-7, with TRBD1 as a possible D gene (7 bases). Germline assignment: CDR1 MNHNS and CDR2 SASEGT. V was clipped by 6 bases and J by 4 bases, with 16 bases between them. The CDR3 is 14 amino acids. CDR3 region: CASSRGARFYEQYF. In DNA, the CDR3 is TGTGCCAGCAGCAGGGGGGCGCGGTTTTACGAGCAGTACTTC.

There are a few counts of this clonotype. The V gene is TRBV6-2 or TRBV6-3, the J gene TRBJ2-1; D is possibly TRBD2 (6 bases). Germline-derived CDR1 and CDR2 are MNHEY and SVGEGT. The CDR3 contains 15 residues. V was trimmed by 3 bases and J by 3 bases, leaving 12 bases between them. CDR3 bases: TGTGCCAGCAGTTATAGCGGACCCATCTACAATGAGCAGTTCTTC. Translation gives CASSYSGPIYNEQFF.

This clonotype was counted only a few times. The rearrangement joins TRBV20-1 to TRBJ2-5, with D possibly TRBD1 on 6 matching bases. In germline, CDR1 is DFQATT, CDR2 SNEGSKA (reference sequence). This CDR3 has 13 amino acids. Trimming shortened V by 4 bases and J by 7 bases, and 16 bases separated the two germline ends. The CDR3 DNA is TGCAGTGCTACGGACAGCCCATCTCGGACCCAGTACTTC. Its protein product is CSATDSPSRTQYF.

The table lists this clonotype with a few counts. The genes are TRBV7-8 and TRBJ2-2, with 8 bases lining up with TRBD1. Germline CDR1 and CDR2: SGHVS and FQNEAQ. V shed 3 bases, J shed 4 bases, and the junction held 10 bases outside the gene matches. The length of the CDR3 is 17 residues. The CDR3 protein is CASSFLPGQAGTGELFF. The CDR3 bases are TGTGCCAGCAGCTTCCTTCCGGGACAGGCCGGCACCGGGGAGCTGTTTTTT.

The rearrangement uses TRBV5-6 and TRBJ1-4, with D possibly being TRBD1 (5 bases). Germline values: CDR1 SGHDT, CDR2 YYEEEE. V lost 3 bases and J 8 bases, leaving 14 bases between the germline ends. This CDR3 is 14 amino acids long. Written as DNA, the CDR3 is TGTGCCAGCAGCTCCGGGGGGTTCGGGGAAAAACTGTTTTTT. This translates into CASSSGGFGEKLFF. Combining the CDR3 with reference TRBV5-6 and TRBJ1-4 gives the whole variable domain DAGVTQSPTHLIKTRGQQVTLRCSPKSGHDTVSWYQQALGQGPQFIFQYYEEEERQRGNFPDRFSGHQFPNYSSELNVNALLLGDSALYLCASSSGGFGEKLFFGSGTQLSVL.

The J gene is TRBJ2-7, the V gene TRBV4-1; 11 bases are shared with TRBD2. J was trimmed by 4 bases and V by 0 bases; bases with no gene match: 8. The CDR3 length is 17 residues. CDR1 is MGHRA and CDR2 is YSYEKL in the germline V gene. CDR3 loop: CASSQDPLAGGLYEQYF. The CDR3 nucleotides are TGCGCCAGCAGCCAAGATCCCCTAGCGGGAGGCCTTTACGAGCAGTACTTC.

This clonotype has a count of ten or more. The CDR3 coding sequence is TGTGCCACCAGCAGAGATCTTTGGGGAGAATACGAGCAGTACTTC. Its protein product is CATSRDLWGEYEQYF. The rearrangement uses TRBV15 and TRBJ2-7; a weak D match, TRBD2 (5 bases). V shed 0 bases and J shed 4 bases, with 13 bases lying between them. Germline lookup yields CDR1 LNHNV and CDR2 YYDKDF (reference sequence). The CDR3 extends over 15 amino acids.

This clonotype came up a few times. This chain joins TRBV6-1 and TRBJ2-2, with D possibly TRBD1 on 5 matching bases. Germline CDR1 is MNHNS and CDR2 is SASEGT. The V and J ends lost 6 bases and 2 bases respectively, with 10 bases between them. The CDR3 loop spans 14 amino acids. The CDR3 is CASRVGQNTGELFF. The CDR3 DNA reads TGTGCCAGCAGAGTAGGACAAAACACCGGGGAGCTGTTTTTT.

The chain has TRBV7-2 and TRBJ2-3, with 13 bases fitting TRBD2. The CDR3 consists of 17 residues. The germline gives CDR1 SGHTA, CDR2 FQGNSA. The V and J ends lost 8 bases and 11 bases, in that order; junction bases with no gene match: 19. CDR3 amino acids: CASRTSTGTSGGVKQYF. The CDR3 region has the DNA TGTGCCAGCCGCACGAGTACGGGAACTAGCGGGGGGGTTAAGCAGTATTTT. The entire variable domain, with the rest obtained from reference TRBV7-2 and TRBJ2-3, is as follows: GAGVSQSPSNKVTEKGKDVELRCDPISGHTALYWYRQSLGQGLEFLIYFQGNSAPDKSGLPSDRFSAERTGGSVSTLTIQRTQQEDSAVYLCASRTSTGTSGGVKQYFGPGTRLTVL.

Points on this clonotype: One junction end disagrees with the germline gene, perhaps due to a read error. V and J are TRBV6-5 and TRBJ2-2; D not certain. CDR1 is MNHEY and CDR2 is SVGAGI in the germline V gene. This CDR3 contains 12 residues. For the CDR3, the DNA is TGTGCCAGCAGTCCGAAAACCGGGGAGCTGTTTTTT. It yields the protein CASSPKTGELFF.

This clonotype was recorded many times. This chain uses TRBV15 with TRBJ2-5, with 7 bases that match TRBD1. CDR1 is LNHNV, CDR2 YYDKDF, per germline (reference sequence). V was pared by 0 bases and J by 6 bases, with 7 bases of the junction left unmatched. The CDR3 has 15 residues. CDR3: CATSRDRGTEKTQYF. For the CDR3, the DNA is TGTGCCACCAGCAGAGATAGAGGGACAGAGAAGACCCAGTACTTC.

The V and J genes are TRBV29-1 and TRBJ1-2; D is possibly TRBD1 (5 bases). The CDR3 runs to 13 residues. The V end was cut by 7 bases, the J end by 4 bases, with 16 bases between. CDR1 is SQVTM, CDR2 ANQGSEA, per germline. The CDR3 DNA sequence: TGCAGCGCGGCGAGAGGGGAGGGCTATGGCTACACCTTC. It encodes CSAARGEGYGYTF.

Only a few counts were recorded for this clonotype. The chain has TRBV7-9 and TRBJ2-4; tentatively, D is TRBD1 (6 bases). Germline V gene lookup returns CDR1 SEHNR and CDR2 FQNEAQ (reference sequence). With 2 bases removed from V and 13 bases from J, the gap between germline ends came to 18 bases. The length of the CDR3 is 14 residues. The CDR3 loop reads CASSLQQGPEGQYF. CDR3 DNA sequence: TGTGCCAGCAGCTTACAACAGGGACCCGAAGGCCAGTACTTC.

This clonotype was recorded a few times. The chain uses TRBV20-1 and TRBJ1-1; perhaps TRBD1 as D (5 bases). Germline V lookup: CDR1 DFQATT, CDR2 SNEGSKA (reference sequence). Trimming removed 3 bases at V and 4 bases at J, with 12 bases between. The CDR3 is 13 residues long. The CDR3 nucleotides are TGCAGTGCTAGCGGGGGGAGAGGCACTGAAGCTTTCTTT. It specifies CSASGGRGTEAFF.